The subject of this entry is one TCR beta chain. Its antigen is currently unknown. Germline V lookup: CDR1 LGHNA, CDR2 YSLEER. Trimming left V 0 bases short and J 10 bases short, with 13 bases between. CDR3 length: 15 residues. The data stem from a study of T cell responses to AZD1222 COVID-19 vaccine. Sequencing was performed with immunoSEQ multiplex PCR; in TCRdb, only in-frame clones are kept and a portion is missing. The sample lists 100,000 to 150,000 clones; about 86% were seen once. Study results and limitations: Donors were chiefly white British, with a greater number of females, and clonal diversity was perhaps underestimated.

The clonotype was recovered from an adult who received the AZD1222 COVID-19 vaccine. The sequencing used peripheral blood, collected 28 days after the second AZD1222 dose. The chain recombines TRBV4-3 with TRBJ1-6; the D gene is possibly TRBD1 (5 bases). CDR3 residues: CASSQDLQGGSPLHF. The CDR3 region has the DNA TGCGCCAGCAGCCAAGATCTCCAGGGTGGCTCACCCCTCCACTTT.